This is a list of T cell receptor beta chains from one sample in a study of cytomegalovirus exposure and HLA in healthy donors. The repertoire was sequenced with immunoSEQ multiplex PCR; TCRdb's copy has only in-frame clones and lacks some. This sample yields around 150,000 clones, of which roughly four fifths are seen a single time; about 3% belongs to the top ten. The sequencing input was PBMCs. These receptors were collected from a woman in her fifties or sixties in good health and CMV-seropositive. Both conserved end residues are part of each CDR3. D genes are given only for firm matches. Clone size, where shown, is once, few, many, or a class for clones that have expanded.

- TRBJ1-1 - TRBV6-1 15 CASSVTGSGNTEAFF TGTGCCAGCAGTGTAACAGGGTCGGGGAACACTGAAGCTTTCTTT
few TRBJ1-2 TRBD1 TRBV6-6 14 CASSYPTGEKGYTF TGTGCCAGCAGTTACCCAACAGGGGAAAAGGGCTACACCTTC
- TRBJ2-1 TRBD2 TRBV4-2 15 CASSLSTSGYNEQFF TGTGCCAGCAGCCTCTCGACTAGCGGATACAATGAGCAGTTCTTC
- TRBJ1-2 TRBD1 TRBV27 16 CASSLTGVGTNYGYTF TGTGCCAGCAGTTTAACAGGGGTTGGTACTAACTATGGCTACACCTTC
- TRBJ2-7 - TRBV19 11 CASSQGGEQYF TGTGCCAGTAGCCAGGGGGGCGAGCAGTACTTC
- TRBJ1-4 TRBD1 TRBV5-1 15 CASRVRGLGDEKLFF TGCGCCAGCAGAGTAAGGGGGCTCGGGGACGAAAAACTGTTTTTT
- TRBJ2-2 - TRBV7-2 17 CASSRPLARGITGELFF TGTGCCAGCAGCCGCCCCTTGGCCAGGGGTATCACCGGGGAGCTGTTTTTT
- TRBJ1-6 - TRBV6-6 15 CASSGGQKINSPLHF TGTGCCAGCAGTGGCGGGCAGAAAATTAATTCACCCCTCCACTTT
- TRBJ2-5 - TRBV29-1 15 CSVVEGRTPRETQYF TGCAGCGTTGTCGAGGGGAGGACGCCGAGGGAGACCCAGTACTTC
- TRBJ1-1 - TRBV5-1 14 CASSLGGGDTEAFF TGCGCCAGCAGCTTGGGGGGAGGTGACACTGAAGCTTTCTTT
- TRBJ2-1 TRBD2 TRBV5-1 14 CASRDSGGYNEQFF TGCGCCAGCAGGGATAGCGGGGGATACAATGAGCAGTTCTTC
- TRBJ2-6 - TRBV5-5 17 CASSLTGTYVGANVLTF TGTGCCAGCAGCTTGACAGGGACATATGTAGGGGCCAACGTCCTGACTTTC
- TRBJ2-5 - TRBV5-1 13 CASSLDRRETQYF TGCGCCAGCAGCTTGGACCGCAGGGAGACCCAGTACTTC
once TRBJ2-3 - TRBV6-1 12 CASSLSRDTQYF TGTGCCAGCAGCCTTAGCAGAGATACGCAGTATTTT
- TRBJ1-2 TRBD1 TRBV7-9 19 CASSKRRAGGPSANYGYTF TGTGCCAGCAGCAAAAGGCGAGCAGGGGGGCCTTCAGCTAACTATGGCTACACCTTC